A single sample gave rise to the 20 T cell receptor beta chains below, sequenced in a study of response to subunit inactivated influenza vaccine. TCRdb reprocessed the RT-PCR reads via MiXCR and lists one record per CDR3 protein. The sample shows about 700,000 distinct CDR3 sequences, over 11% of them seen only once. Sequenced here: PBMCs from blood, sampled 14 days before vaccination. Every receptor here comes from a man aged 45-65 years who received an inactivated influenza vaccine.

The chain links TRBV12-3 or TRBV12-4 to TRBJ2-3, with unresolved D. V was clipped by 5 bases and J by 0 bases, with 21 bases between them. This CDR3 contains 18 residues. CDR3 region: CASSGYPNKEASTDTQYF. CDR3 DNA: TGTGCCAGCAGTGGTTACCCTAACAAGGAAGCTAGCACAGATACGCAGTATTTT.

This clonotype has only a few counts. The V and J genes are TRBV29-1 and TRBJ1-1; 7 bases match TRBD1. This CDR3 is built from 13 residues. With V trimmed by 1 base and J by 7 bases, 6 bases remained unmatched. The V gene's germline CDR1 is SQVTM and CDR2 ANQGSEA. CDR3 sequence (DNA): TGCAGCGTTGAAGGTCGGGCAGGGGGTGAAGCTTTCTTT. Translating gives CSVEGRAGGEAFF.

The CDR3 DNA reads as TGTGCCAGCAGCTTAGGTTCCGGGACAGGGTTCAATGAGCAGTTCTTC. Translated: CASSLGSGTGFNEQFF. The chain recombines TRBV7-9 with TRBJ2-1; TRBD1 matches 9 bases. This CDR3 has 16 amino acids. V shed 1 base, J shed 6 bases, and the junction held 7 bases outside the gene matches. Germline CDR1 and CDR2: SEHNR and FQNEAQ (reference sequence).

This clonotype was observed a handful of times. The V gene is TRBV2, the J gene TRBJ1-1; 8 bases fit TRBD1. CDR3 length equals 14 residues. CDR1 and CDR2 (germline): SNHLY, FYNNEI. J was trimmed by 5 bases and V by 9 bases; bases with no gene match: 11. The CDR3 loop is CARGPQGAGTEAFF. The CDR3 DNA reads TGTGCCAGAGGCCCCCAGGGGGCCGGTACTGAAGCTTTCTTT.

This clonotype came up a few times. The rearrangement joins TRBV7-2 to TRBJ2-7; tentative D call: TRBD2 (6 bases). This CDR3 has 16 amino acids. Germline V gives CDR1 SGHTA, CDR2 FQGNSA. Trimming took 1 base from V and 0 from J, leaving 13 bases between them. The CDR3, as DNA: TGTGCCAGCAGCTTAGTTCCGGGACTGAGCTCCTACGAGCAGTACTTC. Protein: CASSLVPGLSSYEQYF.

This chain connects TRBV20-1 to TRBJ2-3; TRBD2 matches at 7 bases. Per the germline V gene, CDR1 is DFQATT and CDR2 is SNEGSKA (reference sequence). The CDR3 consists of 14 residues. Trimming removed 2 bases from V and 0 bases from J; junction bases left unmatched: 2. CDR3 amino acids: CSARLAESTDTQYF. As DNA, the CDR3 is TGCAGTGCTAGACTAGCGGAGAGCACAGATACGCAGTATTTT.

This clonotype was counted a few times. The gene calls are TRBV9 and TRBJ1-5; 9 bases agree with TRBD1. This CDR3 is built from 15 residues. V lost 0 bases to trimming and J lost 6 bases; unmatched junction nucleotides: 4. Germline V gene sequence: CDR1 SGDLS, CDR2 YYNGEE. CDR3 in amino acids: CASSVGQGVTQPQHF. CDR3 in DNA: TGTGCCAGCAGCGTAGGACAGGGGGTAACTCAGCCCCAGCATTTT.

V and J are TRBV4-1 and TRBJ1-1; 7 bases are a match to TRBD1. CDR3 length: 15 residues. CDR1 and CDR2 (germline): MGHRA, YSYEKL. The V segment lost 0 bases and the J segment 5 bases; nucleotides outside the gene matches: 6. CDR3 sequence (DNA): TGCGCCAGCAGCCAAGATTGGGCAGGGGGGACTGAAGCTTTCTTT. Translation gives CASSQDWAGGTEAFF.

This clonotype was observed at least ten times. The chain links TRBV2 to TRBJ2-3; the D gene is possibly TRBD2 (6 bases). This CDR3 spans 12 amino acids. Trimming pared 7 bases from V and 3 bases from J, leaving 8 bases between. CDR1 and CDR2 (germline): SNHLY, FYNNEI. The CDR3 is CASNRGTDTQYF. The CDR3 nucleotides read TGTGCCAGCAACCGGGGGACAGATACGCAGTATTTT.

There are a few counts of this clonotype. The genes are TRBV12-3 or TRBV12-4 and TRBJ1-5; no reliable D call. The V end lost 5 bases, the J end lost 7 bases, and 15 bases lay between the germline ends. CDR3 length: 14 residues. The CDR3, as DNA: TGTGCCAGCAGTGCGGGTCGGGTGCGCCAGCCCCAGCATTTT. Residues: CASSAGRVRQPQHF.

This clonotype was seen many times. V is TRBV20-1 and J is TRBJ2-3; unclear D gene. CDR1 is DFQATT, CDR2 SNEGSKA, per germline (reference sequence). This CDR3 spans 15 amino acids. The germline V and J ends were trimmed by 3 bases and 1 base, with 14 bases remaining between them. In nucleotides, the CDR3 is TGCAGTGCTAGGGACCTACAATGGGGCACAGATACGCAGTATTTT. This sequence encodes CSARDLQWGTDTQYF.

This clonotype has a handful of counts. The chain couples TRBV7-9 to TRBJ2-5; 11 bases are shared with TRBD2. The V segment lost 5 bases and the J segment 5 bases; nucleotides outside the gene matches: 10. Germline CDR1 and CDR2: SEHNR and FQNEAQ (reference sequence). The length of the CDR3 is 16 residues. CDR3 in amino acids: CASSLDGSGGAETQYF. CDR3 sequence (DNA): TGTGCCAGCAGCCTGGACGGTAGCGGGGGGGCTGAGACCCAGTACTTC. The variable domain in full, with the rest retrieved from reference TRBV7-9 and TRBJ2-5, is DTGVSQNPRHKITKRGQNVTFRCDPISEHNRLYWYRQTLGQGPEFLTYFQNEAQLEKSRLLSDRFSAERPKGSFSTLEIQRTEQGDSAMYLCASSLDGSGGAETQYFGPGTRLLVL.

The gene calls are TRBV28 and TRBJ2-1; no clear D gene. Germline V CDR1 and CDR2: MDHEN, SYDVKM. The ends were cut back, 6 bases at V and 6 bases at J, with 12 bases in the middle. This CDR3 contains 13 residues. CDR3 in amino acids: CASSPTLFNEQFF. CDR3 nucleotide sequence: TGTGCCAGCAGCCCTACCCTATTCAATGAGCAGTTCTTC.

There are many counts of this clonotype. The chain recombines TRBV5-1 with TRBJ1-1; D may be TRBD1 (6 bases). The CDR3 totals 13 residues. The V and J ends lost 5 bases and 0 bases respectively, with 8 bases between them. CDR1 and CDR2 (germline): SGHRS, YFSETQ. CDR3: CASRSGVNTEAFF. The CDR3 DNA sequence: TGCGCCAGCAGGTCAGGGGTGAACACTGAAGCTTTCTTT.

V is TRBV12-3 or TRBV12-4 and J is TRBJ1-1; 7 bases align to TRBD1. V lost 6 bases and J lost 3; bases outside the gene matches: 7. This CDR3 has 14 amino acids. CDR3 nucleotides: TGTGCCAGCAGCAACGACAGGGAGGACACTGAAGCTTTCTTT. Protein sequence: CASSNDREDTEAFF.

This clonotype was counted a few times. The V and J genes are TRBV10-3 and TRBJ2-2; 9 bases align to TRBD1. V was pared by 2 bases and J by 0 bases, with 13 bases of the junction left unmatched. There are 20 residues in the CDR3. Germline-derived CDR1 and CDR2 are ENHRY and SYGVKD. The CDR3 reads CAISEAPFGTGRTNTGELFF. DNA of the CDR3: TGTGCCATCAGTGAGGCGCCTTTCGGGACAGGGAGAACGAACACCGGGGAGCTGTTTTTT.

The sample holds a few counts of this clonotype. The chain combines TRBV12-3 or TRBV12-4 with TRBJ2-2; 10 bases fit TRBD1. The CDR3 spans 17 residues. J lost 5 bases, V lost 6 bases, and 12 bases had no gene match. CDR3 sequence: CASRRLTGGKGTGELFF. As DNA, the CDR3 is TGTGCCAGCAGACGGTTGACAGGGGGCAAAGGGACCGGGGAGCTGTTTTTT.

In its sample, this clonotype was seen once. A read error may produce the germline difference seen at one junction end. The rearrangement joins TRBV12-3 or TRBV12-4 to TRBJ2-1, with 8 bases lining up with TRBD1. This CDR3 spans 17 amino acids. CDR3 nucleotide sequence: TGTGCCAGCAGTTTTTTATTTGGCAGGGGGCTTGTCGATGAGCACTTCTTC. It yields the protein CASSFLFGRGLVDEHFF.

This clonotype was seen a handful of times. This chain connects TRBV18 to TRBJ2-1, with D possibly matching TRBD2 (5 bases). This CDR3 spans 13 amino acids. CDR1 is KGHSH and CDR2 is LQKENI in the germline V gene. V dropped 2 bases and J dropped 10 bases, with 12 bases sitting between them. The CDR3 DNA is TGTGCCAGCTCACCAACTGTCGGGATGGAGCAGTTCTTC. The encoded protein is CASSPTVGMEQFF. Using reference TRBV18 and TRBJ2-1 for the parts outside the CDR3, the full variable domain is NAGVMQNPRHLVRRRGQEARLRCSPMKGHSHVYWYRQLPEEGLKFMVYLQKENIIDESGMPKERFSAEFPKEGPSILRIQQVVRGDSAAYFCASSPTVGMEQFFGPGTRLTVL.

The chain carries TRBV10-3 and TRBJ2-6, with D maybe TRBD2 (5 bases). The CDR3 length is 18 residues. Germline loops: CDR1 ENHRY, CDR2 SYGVKD. V was cut by 2 bases and J by 4 bases, with 18 bases left in between. The CDR3 nucleotides are TGTGCCATCAGTGAGGACCCCGGGGTGGTGAAAGGGGCCAACGTCCTGACTTTC. Translated: CAISEDPGVVKGANVLTF.